The present TCR beta chain was sequenced within a study of blood T cell repertoires in COVID-19 (dated by TCRdb to the early 2020s). Study-wide context: The collaborator samples originated in the United States, Italy and Spain and spanned the acute and convalescent phases of COVID-19. The prospective study material was composed of cDNA or gDNA derived from T cells, B-cell-depleted T cells, or PBMCs. Subjects who had been exposed to COVID-19, were actively infected with it, or had recovered from it provided the deeply sampled blood TCRbeta repertoires that made up the dataset. The repertoires were made available in a free public database intended to serve as a resource for research on the immune response to SARS-CoV-2. Samples came from the ongoing ImmuneRACE study (first 160 participants) plus 1,254 subjects from 6 global collaborators. Sample metadata almost always included a de-identified subject ID, COVID-19 status, age in years and sex. Where available, HLA class I and class II types were obtained from metadata supplied by the sample provider rather than from assay-based typing.

TCRbeta CDR3 regions were amplified from genomic DNA by means of the immunoSEQ Assay, a bias-controlled multiplex PCR. The authors processed their data as follows. Within the assay, amplification of reference gene primers was used to estimate how many nucleated cells each sample contained. To quantify the absolute abundance of each unique TCRbeta CDR3 rearrangement, sequence reads were collapsed and filtered. Productive Simpson clonality was computed per sample as the square root of Simpson's diversity index over productive rearrangements. TCRdb retrieved this table from immuneACCESS and kept in-frame rearrangements only. Not all clones are present; in checked studies, unresolved V genes account for under half, and no reason is known for the remainder. V, J and clone size reflect that table, while D and trimming were determined from the DNA. This sample lists over 85,000 clones; around 87% were detected once. The ten largest clones capture about 20% of the sample.

Results and caveats for the whole study, not just this receptor: Clinical and demographic metadata were provided uncurated, with the amount varying by source and participant.

Remarks on this clone: The antigen it recognizes is unknown. No per-base quality is available; no much larger clone lies one base away.

The collaborating institutions used their own protocols to collect whole blood in K2EDTA tubes. For TCRbeta analysis, collaborators shipped samples in one of three forms: frozen whole blood, isolated PBMCs, or DNA extracted from either of those sample types. The CDR3 spans 18 residues, from the cysteine through the phenylalanine. Solely the CDR3 DNA is kept, with 54 bases framed from the first base. For this chain, trimming is 3 bases at the V end and 4 bases at the J end, and the number of junction bases without a gene match is 14. CDR1 and CDR2, per the germline V gene, are SGDLS and YYNGEE. The origin of this receptor is a human donor in a cohort sampled during active COVID-19. Sequencing input: peripheral blood. The V gene is TRBV9 and the J gene is TRBJ2-2; a stretch of 8 junction bases matches TRBD2. The nucleotide sequence is TGTGCCAGCAGCGGGGAGCGGGAGACCCTTGCGGGCACCGGGGAGCTGTTTTTT. It specifies CASSGERETLAGTGELFF.